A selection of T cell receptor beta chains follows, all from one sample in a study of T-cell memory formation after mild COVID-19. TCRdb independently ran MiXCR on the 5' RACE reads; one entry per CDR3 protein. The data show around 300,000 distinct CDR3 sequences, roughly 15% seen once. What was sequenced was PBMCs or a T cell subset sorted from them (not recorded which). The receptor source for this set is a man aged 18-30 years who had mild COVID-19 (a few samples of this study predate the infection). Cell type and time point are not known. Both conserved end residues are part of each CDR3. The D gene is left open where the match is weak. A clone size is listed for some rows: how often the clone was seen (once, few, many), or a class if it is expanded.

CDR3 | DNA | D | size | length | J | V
CASSNSGVYNEQFF | TGTGCCAGCAGCAACAGTGGTGTCTACAATGAGCAGTTCTTC | NA | many | 14 | TRBJ2-1 | TRBV9
CASSLLTGPYNEQFF | TGTGCCAGCAGCTTGCTCACAGGTCCTTACAATGAGCAGTTCTTC | NA | NA | 15 | TRBJ2-1 | TRBV7-2
CASSLGTGNNEQFF | TGTGCCAGCAGCTTAGGGACAGGGAACAATGAGCAGTTCTTC | TRBD1 | NA | 14 | TRBJ2-1 | TRBV7-9
CASSQRGTGGFNEQFF | TGTGCCAGCAGCCAACGTGGGACAGGGGGCTTCAATGAGCAGTTCTTC | TRBD1 | few | 16 | TRBJ2-1 | TRBV14
CASSQARPGTGLTEAFF | TGTGCCAGCAGCCAAGCACGACCCGGGACAGGGTTAACTGAAGCTTTCTTT | TRBD1 | NA | 17 | TRBJ1-1 | TRBV3-1
CASFETSGVLNEQFF | TGTGCCAGCTTCGAGACTAGCGGCGTGCTCAATGAGCAGTTCTTC | TRBD2 | few | 15 | TRBJ2-1 | TRBV7-2
CASSSNRLQGPHTEAFF | TGTGCCAGCAGTTCCAATCGACTCCAGGGGCCCCACACTGAAGCTTTCTTT | NA | few | 17 | TRBJ1-1 | TRBV6-5
CASSLGVGQVNTGELFF | TGCGCCAGCAGCTTGGGTGTCGGACAGGTTAACACCGGGGAGCTGTTTTTT | TRBD1 | few | 17 | TRBJ2-2 | TRBV5-1
CAISSGGQYNYGYTF | TGTGCCATCAGTAGTGGTGGCCAGTATAACTATGGCTACACCTTC | NA | NA | 15 | TRBJ1-2 | TRBV10-3
CAWSLFRGATEAFF | TGTGCCTGGAGCCTTTTCAGGGGGGCCACTGAAGCTTTCTTT | TRBD1 | NA | 14 | TRBJ1-1 | TRBV30
CASSLGAGGSIRETQYF | TGCGCCAGCAGCTTGGGAGCCGGCGGGTCGATCCGGGAGACCCAGTACTTC | NA | NA | 17 | TRBJ2-5 | TRBV5-1
CARGTAGSFGGYTF | TGTGCCAGAGGGACGGCAGGGAGTTTCGGGGGCTACACCTTC | NA | once | 14 | TRBJ1-2 | TRBV2
CASSPQGASVETQYF | TGTGCCAGCAGCCCGCAGGGGGCTAGTGTGGAGACCCAGTACTTC | TRBD1 | few | 15 | TRBJ2-5 | TRBV3-1
CASSLEPGLNEQYF | TGTGCCAGCAGCTTAGAGCCAGGGCTAAACGAGCAGTACTTC | NA | NA | 14 | TRBJ2-7 | TRBV11-2
CASSWWTEPNNEQFF | TGCGCCAGCAGCTGGTGGACAGAGCCAAACAATGAGCAGTTCTTC | NA | NA | 15 | TRBJ2-1 | TRBV5-1
CSVESPVADTQYF | TGCAGCGTTGAATCCCCGGTGGCAGATACGCAGTATTTT | NA | NA | 13 | TRBJ2-3 | TRBV29-1
CASSLRRLGSEETQYF | TGTGCCAGCAGCCTCCGGAGGCTGGGATCAGAAGAGACCCAGTACTTC | NA | NA | 16 | TRBJ2-5 | TRBV7-8
CASSLGQASYEQYF | TGTGCCAGCAGCTTGGGTCAGGCGAGCTACGAGCAGTACTTC | NA | NA | 14 | TRBJ2-7 | TRBV5-5
CASSRVGQETQYF | TGTGCCAGCAGCCGTGTGGGACAAGAGACCCAGTACTTC | NA | many | 13 | TRBJ2-5 | TRBV7-2
CASSPQGPGLAAPNEQFF | TGTGCCAGCAGCCCGCAAGGTCCGGGGCTAGCGGCGCCCAATGAGCAGTTCTTC | TRBD2 | NA | 18 | TRBJ2-1 | TRBV7-3
CASSISGSPSGETQYF | TGTGCCAGCAGCATCAGCGGTTCGCCTAGCGGGGAGACCCAGTACTTC | TRBD2 | NA | 16 | TRBJ2-5 | TRBV9
CASSQEGKAFF | TGCGCCAGCAGCCAAGAAGGAAAAGCTTTCTTT | NA | NA | 11 | TRBJ1-1 | TRBV4-3
CSARAAVNEQFF | TGCAGTGCTAGGGCCGCTGTCAATGAGCAGTTCTTC | NA | few | 12 | TRBJ2-1 | TRBV20-1
CASSQDLGSYGYTF | TGCGCCAGCAGCCAAGATTTGGGGTCGTATGGCTACACCTTC | NA | few | 14 | TRBJ1-2 | TRBV4-3
CSVGTDTQYF | TGCAGCGTAGGGACAGATACGCAGTATTTT | NA | many | 10 | TRBJ2-3 | TRBV29-1
CASSLLGFEPLHF | TGTGCCAGCAGCCTGTTGGGGTTTGAACCCCTCCACTTT | NA | many | 13 | TRBJ1-6 | TRBV7-2
CSVSKGGRNANYGYTF | TGCAGCGTCTCCAAGGGGGGAAGAAACGCGAACTATGGCTACACCTTC | NA | few | 16 | TRBJ1-2 | TRBV29-1
CATIDRDNTEAFF | TGTGCCACAATCGACAGGGACAACACTGAAGCTTTCTTT | TRBD1 | NA | 13 | TRBJ1-1 | TRBV10-3
CASRQGSGSYEQYF | TGCGCCAGCAGACAGGGCTCGGGGTCCTACGAGCAGTACTTC | NA | many | 14 | TRBJ2-7 | TRBV5-1
CASSLWLTGELFF | TGTGCCAGCAGCTTGTGGCTCACCGGGGAGCTGTTTTTT | NA | NA | 13 | TRBJ2-2 | TRBV5-6
CASSLGGIGPQHF | TGTGCCAGCAGTTTGGGGGGAATCGGTCCCCAGCATTTT | NA | NA | 13 | TRBJ1-5 | TRBV28
CASSLSVPGGPAGTQYF | TGCGCCAGCAGCTTGTCGGTCCCGGGGGGCCCCGCAGGTACGCAGTATTTT | NA | NA | 17 | TRBJ2-3 | TRBV5-1
CASSHGGPYGYTF | TGTGCCAGCAGTCACGGGGGGCCTTATGGCTACACCTTC | NA | few | 13 | TRBJ1-2 | TRBV27
CSAEGTVPPGAFF | TGCAGTGCGGAGGGGACAGTTCCTCCAGGGGCTTTCTTT | TRBD1 | NA | 13 | TRBJ1-1 | TRBV20-1
CASSPAPSMNTGELFF | TGTGCCAGCAGTCCAGCCCCTAGCATGAACACCGGGGAGCTGTTTTTT | NA | NA | 16 | TRBJ2-2 | TRBV7-7
CASSLDGRLEQFF | TGTGCCAGCAGCTTAGACGGTAGACTTGAGCAGTTCTTC | NA | NA | 13 | TRBJ2-1 | TRBV7-6
CASSFRDSYGQPQHF | TGTGCCAGCAGCTTCCGGGATTCCTACGGTCAGCCCCAGCATTTT | NA | NA | 15 | TRBJ1-5 | TRBV5-6
CASSQVGEQYF | TGTGCCAGCAGCCAGGTGGGCGAGCAGTACTTC | NA | many | 11 | TRBJ2-7 | TRBV6-2/TRBV6-3
CASSFRSGLAGTGELFF | TGTGCCAGCAGCTTCCGAAGTGGCCTAGCGGGAACCGGGGAGCTGTTTTTT | TRBD2 | many | 17 | TRBJ2-2 | TRBV7-6
CASRGAGNTIYF | TGTGCCAGCAGGGGGGCTGGAAACACCATATATTTT | NA | NA | 12 | TRBJ1-3 | TRBV12-3/TRBV12-4
CASSPPGLAGGTTDTQYF | TGTGCCAGCAGTCCTCCGGGACTAGCGGGGGGGACCACAGATACGCAGTATTTT | TRBD2 | few | 18 | TRBJ2-3 | TRBV12-3/TRBV12-4
CASSGDSFANVLTF | TGTGCCAGCAGCGGGGACAGTTTTGCCAACGTCCTGACTTTC | TRBD1 | NA | 14 | TRBJ2-6 | TRBV7-2